These 32 T cell receptor beta chains were all obtained from the same sample, sequenced in a study of blood T cell repertoires in COVID-19. Sequenced by immunoSEQ multiplex PCR; TCRdb stores in-frame clones only, minus some. The repertoire includes under 200,000 clones, about 85% of them detected once, and roughly 0.91% sits in the top ten. Sequencing was carried out using peripheral blood. Receptor source: a man aged 60-69 years with COVID-19, enrolled during active disease.

The CDR3 DNA reads as TGTGCCAGTAGCCTCGGGACAGGGGAAATTCTCGCTTCACCCCTCCACTTT. Its protein product is CASSLGTGEILASPLHF. The V gene is TRBV19, the J gene TRBJ1-6, with 10 bases lining up with TRBD1. The CDR3 has 17 amino acids. Germline V CDR1 and CDR2: LNHDA, SQIVND (reference sequence). V gave up 6 bases and J gave up 9 bases; unmatched junction bases: 14.

The CDR3 here is CASSQVPDNSPLHF. CDR3 sequence (DNA): TGTGCCAGCAGCCAAGTTCCTGATAATTCACCCCTCCACTTT. V gene TRBV3-1 (or the pseudogene TRBV3-2) combines with J gene TRBJ1-6; no firm D call. Germline V gene data show CDR1 as LGHDT and CDR2 as YNNKEL (reference sequence). V gave up 1 base and J gave up 5 bases, with 6 bases separating them. The length of the CDR3 is 14 residues.

The chain joins TRBV19 to TRBJ2-2; perhaps TRBD1 as D (6 bases). The ends were cut back, 6 bases at V and 4 bases at J, with 12 bases in the middle. The V gene's germline CDR1 is LNHDA and CDR2 SQIVND (reference sequence). This CDR3 is 14 amino acids long. In nucleotides, the CDR3 is TGTGCCAGTAGGTCAGGGGTGGGCACCGGGGAGCTGTTTTTT. It translates to CASRSGVGTGELFF.

The sample holds a few counts of this clone. The chain is built from TRBV6-2 or TRBV6-3 and TRBJ1-1, with D hard to call. Germline CDR1 MNHEY, CDR2 SVGEGT. The CDR3 covers 13 residues. V was shortened by 6 bases and J by 1 base, with 9 bases between the two germline ends. DNA of the CDR3: TGTGCCAGCAGCTCCGGTCGGAACACTGAAGCTTTCTTT. It encodes CASSSGRNTEAFF.

The chain has TRBV5-5 and TRBJ1-5; D might be TRBD1 (6 bases). The germline V and J ends were trimmed by 2 bases and 0 bases, with 9 bases remaining between them. The CDR3 totals 15 residues. Germline V gene sequence: CDR1 SGHKS, CDR2 YYEKEE (reference sequence). CDR3 region: CASSLTGHSNQPQHF. The DNA for the CDR3 is TGTGCCAGCAGCTTAACAGGGCATAGCAATCAGCCCCAGCATTTT. The full variable domain, with the rest looked up from reference TRBV5-5 and TRBJ1-5, is DAGVTQSPTHLIKTRGQQVTLRCSPISGHKSVSWYQQVLGQGPQFIFQYYEKEERGRGNFPDRFSARQFPNYSSELNVNALLLGDSALYLCASSLTGHSNQPQHFGDGTRLSIL.

Points on this clone: Different DNA sequences within this sample yield the same CDR3. The rearrangement uses TRBV7-2 and TRBJ1-1; D remains unclear. In germline, CDR1 is SGHTA, CDR2 FQGNSA. The CDR3 has 13 residues. The V and J ends lost 1 base and 4 bases respectively, with 7 bases between them. CDR3 protein: CASSLGGGTEAFF. The CDR3 nucleotides are TGTGCCAGCAGCTTAGGCGGCGGCACTGAAGCTTTCTTT.

The chain employs TRBV5-1 and TRBJ2-2; weak D call: TRBD2 (5 bases). The CDR3 is 14 residues long. Trimming stripped 6 bases from V and 5 bases from J, with 14 bases between. Looked up from germline, CDR1 is SGHRS and CDR2 is YFSETQ. In DNA form, the CDR3 reads TGCGCCAGCAAGGAACGGGGTAGTACCGGGGAGCTGTTTTTT. It encodes CASKERGSTGELFF.

This chain uses TRBV3-1 (or the pseudogene TRBV3-2) with TRBJ1-1; 8 nucleotides line up with TRBD1. Trimming cost V 2 bases and J 3 bases; bases outside gene matches: 8. Germline-derived CDR1 and CDR2 are LGHDT and YNNKEL (reference sequence). The CDR3 is 16 residues long. The CDR3 is CASSQKTGGRYTEAFF. In nucleotides, the CDR3 is TGTGCCAGCAGCCAAAAAACAGGGGGTCGATACACTGAAGCTTTCTTT.

This chain uses TRBV5-1 with TRBJ1-4, with TRBD1 as a possible D gene (5 bases). Trimming removed 1 base at V and 7 bases at J, with 11 bases between. CDR1 SGHRS and CDR2 YFSETQ come from the germline V gene. The CDR3 spans 14 residues. CDR3 in amino acids: CASSLTGQSEKLFF. CDR3 DNA: TGCGCCAGCAGCTTGACCGGACAATCTGAAAAACTGTTTTTT.

This clone was counted a few times. This specimen includes other DNA sequences encoding the same CDR3. V usage is TRBV11-2 and J usage is TRBJ1-6, with a weak D call TRBD1 (5 bases). CDR3 length: 14 amino acids. V lost 3 bases, J lost 10 bases, and 13 bases lay in between. Germline V CDR1 and CDR2: SGHAT, FQNNGV. The CDR3 loop is CASSLGGQGSPLHF. CDR3 DNA: TGTGCCAGCAGCTTGGGCGGCCAGGGATCACCCCTCCACTTT. The variable domain in full, completed from reference TRBV11-2 and TRBJ1-6, reads EAGVAQSPRYKIIEKRQSVAFWCNPISGHATLYWYQQILGQGPKLLIQFQNNGVVDDSQLPKDRFSAERLKGVDSTLKIQPAKLEDSAVYLCASSLGGQGSPLHFGNGTRLTVT.

The sample holds one count of this clone. The V and J genes are TRBV6-2 or TRBV6-3 and TRBJ1-2, with 9 bases lining up with TRBD1. This CDR3 spans 17 amino acids. With V trimmed by 2 bases and J by 4 bases, 11 bases remained unmatched. Germline CDR1 MNHEY, CDR2 SVGEGT. This CDR3 is CASSYGGQGLLSYGYTF. CDR3 sequence (DNA): TGTGCCAGCAGTTACGGGGGACAGGGTCTCCTGAGCTATGGCTACACCTTC.

CDR3 sequence: CSVETVNTEAFF. Here the CDR3 DNA reads TGCAGCGTTGAAACGGTGAACACTGAAGCTTTCTTT. The chain uses TRBV29-1 and TRBJ1-1; D ambiguous. Germline assignment: CDR1 SQVTM and CDR2 ANQGSEA. The CDR3 contains 12 residues. With 2 bases removed from V and 0 bases from J, the gap between germline ends came to 4 bases.

The genes are TRBV5-1 and TRBJ2-5, with TRBD2 matching over 12 bases. The CDR3 covers 16 residues. Germline V gene data show CDR1 as SGHRS and CDR2 as YFSETQ. The J segment lost 4 bases and the V segment lost 0 bases, leaving 4 bases of the junction unmatched. Written as DNA, the CDR3 is TGCGCCAGCAGCTTGGCGACTAGCGGGAGTGGAGAGACCCAGTACTTC. Translated, it gives CASSLATSGSGETQYF.

This chain uses TRBV27 with TRBJ1-4; TRBD1 matches 9 bases. V lost 5 bases to trimming and J lost 8 bases; unmatched junction nucleotides: 12. The CDR3 has 16 residues. Germline V CDR1 and CDR2: MNHEY, SMNVEV (reference sequence). The chain's CDR3 is CASSLRRQGGGEKLFF. CDR3 DNA: TGTGCCAGCAGTCTCCGACGACAGGGGGGCGGAGAAAAACTGTTTTTT. Variable domain in full (rest from reference TRBV27 and TRBJ1-4): EAQVTQNPRYLITVTGKKLTVTCSQNMNHEYMSWYRQDPGLGLRQIYYSMNVEVTDKGDVPEGYKVSRKEKRNFPLILESPSPNQTSLYFCASSLRRQGGGEKLFFGSGTQLSVL.

The gene calls are TRBV5-6 and TRBJ2-7; D gene ambiguous. Trimming left V 0 bases short and J 2 bases short, with 15 bases between. This CDR3 contains 16 residues. The germline V gene encodes CDR1 SGHDT and CDR2 YYEEEE. CDR3 loop: CASSLGSQLNTYEQYF. Here the CDR3 DNA reads TGTGCCAGCAGCTTGGGCAGTCAACTAAATACCTACGAGCAGTACTTC. Drawing the rest from reference TRBV5-6 and TRBJ2-7, the complete variable domain is DAGVTQSPTHLIKTRGQQVTLRCSPKSGHDTVSWYQQALGQGPQFIFQYYEEEERQRGNFPDRFSGHQFPNYSSELNVNALLLGDSALYLCASSLGSQLNTYEQYFGPGTRLTVT.

This sequence joins TRBV3-1 (or the pseudogene TRBV3-2) and TRBJ1-1; unclear D gene. V lost 6 bases to trimming and J lost 11 bases, with 13 bases between them. The CDR3 spans 11 residues. In germline, CDR1 is LGHDT, CDR2 YNNKEL (reference sequence). CDR3 DNA sequence: TGTGCCAGCAGTTTCGGTGTCGGGGCTTTCTTT. Translation: CASSFGVGAFF.

This clone was seen only a few times. The chain employs TRBV18 and TRBJ1-5; perhaps TRBD1 as D (5 bases). The V end was cut by 5 bases, the J end by 5 bases, with 16 bases between. The CDR3 has 15 amino acids. CDR1 and CDR2 from the germline V gene are KGHSH and LQKENI. The CDR3 is CASSAEMQGYQPQHF. The CDR3 coding sequence is TGTGCCAGCTCAGCTGAGATGCAGGGATATCAGCCCCAGCATTTT. Full variable domain (outside the CDR3, taken from reference TRBV18 and TRBJ1-5): NAGVMQNPRHLVRRRGQEARLRCSPMKGHSHVYWYRQLPEEGLKFMVYLQKENIIDESGMPKERFSAEFPKEGPSILRIQQVVRGDSAAYFCASSAEMQGYQPQHFGDGTRLSIL.

This clone was counted only a few times. The V call is TRBV28, the J call TRBJ1-1, with TRBD1 identical over 9 bases. V lost 8 bases and J lost 11; bases outside the gene matches: 6. Germline assignment: CDR1 MDHEN and CDR2 SYDVKM. The CDR3 length is 11 residues. The CDR3 spells CASLDRGGAFF. The CDR3 DNA sequence: TGTGCCAGCTTAGACAGGGGGGGTGCTTTCTTT.

This clone was detected once. The V gene is TRBV6-5, the J gene TRBJ2-2; D is ambiguous. This CDR3 contains 14 residues. Germline values: CDR1 MNHEY, CDR2 SVGAGI. V was trimmed by 0 bases and J by 6 bases, leaving 8 bases between them. The CDR3 bases are TGTGCCAGCAGTTACTCGACTCTCTCCGGGGAGCTGTTTTTT. Protein: CASSYSTLSGELFF.

The chain recombines TRBV5-6 with TRBJ1-2, with D tentatively TRBD1 (5 bases). The CDR3 covers 14 residues. Trimming cost V 8 bases and J 3 bases, with 17 bases left between them. Germline V lookup: CDR1 SGHDT, CDR2 YYEEEE. CDR3 nucleotides: TGTGCCAGTCAAATCCCGGGACTGGACTATGGCTACACCTTC. It yields the protein CASQIPGLDYGYTF. The entire variable domain, with the rest obtained from reference TRBV5-6 and TRBJ1-2, is as follows: DAGVTQSPTHLIKTRGQQVTLRCSPKSGHDTVSWYQQALGQGPQFIFQYYEEEERQRGNFPDRFSGHQFPNYSSELNVNALLLGDSALYLCASQIPGLDYGYTFGSGTRLTVV.

This clone came up once. The chain links TRBV7-3 to TRBJ2-1; TRBD2 matches at 11 bases. This CDR3 contains 16 residues. The junction had 8 bases not matched to a gene; V was cut back by 5 bases and J by 5 bases. Per germline, CDR1 SGHTA and CDR2 FQGTGA. This chain's CDR3 is CASSRSGTSGNNEQFF. The CDR3 coding sequence is TGTGCCAGCAGCAGATCCGGGACTAGCGGAAACAATGAGCAGTTCTTC.

The chain links TRBV5-1 to TRBJ1-2, with D possibly matching TRBD1 (6 bases). This CDR3 has 19 residues. The V gene lost 0 bases and the J gene lost 5 bases, with 26 bases spanning the gap. Looked up from germline, CDR1 is SGHRS and CDR2 is YFSETQ. The CDR3 is CASSLGVQGPKKTLYGYTF. CDR3 DNA: TGCGCCAGCAGCTTGGGGGTCCAGGGGCCTAAAAAAACCCTATATGGCTACACCTTC.

V usage is TRBV15 and J usage is TRBJ1-5; 7 bases are shared with TRBD1. The CDR3 runs 15 residues. Per germline, CDR1 LNHNV and CDR2 YYDKDF (reference sequence). V shed 1 base and J 3 bases; nucleotides not matched to a gene: 3. The CDR3 DNA reads TGTGCCACCAGCAGAGGACAGGGCGCCAATCAGCCCCAGCATTTT. Amino acid sequence: CATSRGQGANQPQHF.

J is TRBJ1-1 and V is TRBV12-3 or TRBV12-4; D not resolved. V lost 8 bases and J lost 2, with 9 bases in between. CDR3 length: 12 residues. The CDR3 bases are TGTGCCAGCGTAGAAGTAAACACTGAAGCTTTCTTT. Encoded protein: CASVEVNTEAFF.

About this clone itself: At one of its ends the junction is not consistent with the germline gene, which may arise from a read error. The V and J genes are TRBV19 and TRBJ2-6; maybe TRBD1 (5 bases). The germline gives CDR1 LNHDA, CDR2 SQIVND (reference sequence). This CDR3 is built from 15 residues. CDR3 sequence: CASSIAGINANVLTF. The CDR3 nucleotides read TGTGCCAGTAGCATAGCAGGGATTAATGCCAACGTCCTGACTTTC. Full variable domain (missing parts from reference TRBV19 and TRBJ2-6): DGGITQSPKYLFRKEGQNVTLSCEQNLNHDAMYWYRQDPGQGLRLIYYSQIVNDFQKGDIAEGYSVSREKKESFPLTVTSAQKNPTAFYLCASSIAGINANVLTFGAGSRLTVL.

The genes are TRBV19 and TRBJ1-1; maybe TRBD1 (6 bases). This CDR3 spans 12 amino acids. From germline, CDR1 is LNHDA and CDR2 SQIVND (reference sequence). The V end lost 7 bases, the J end lost 8 bases, and 14 bases lay between the germline ends. The CDR3 region has the DNA TGTGCCAGTAAGAGGGGGAGAATGGAAGCTTTCTTT. Amino acid sequence: CASKRGRMEAFF. The variable domain in full, completed from reference TRBV19 and TRBJ1-1, reads DGGITQSPKYLFRKEGQNVTLSCEQNLNHDAMYWYRQDPGQGLRLIYYSQIVNDFQKGDIAEGYSVSREKKESFPLTVTSAQKNPTAFYLCASKRGRMEAFFGQGTRLTVV.

The chain recombines TRBV2 with TRBJ2-7, with TRBD2 matching over 10 bases. The CDR3 totals 15 residues. The trim removed 2 bases at V and 7 bases at J, leaving 8 bases unmatched. Germline values: CDR1 SNHLY, CDR2 FYNNEI. The CDR3 sequence is CASSEKTSGIREQYF. In nucleotides, the CDR3 is TGTGCCAGCAGTGAAAAAACTAGCGGGATAAGGGAGCAGTACTTC.

This sequence joins TRBV7-2 and TRBJ1-1, with 7 positions matching TRBD1. The CDR3 sequence is 15 residues long. Germline V gene sequence: CDR1 SGHTA, CDR2 FQGNSA. Trimming took 2 bases from V and 3 from J; bases not matched to a gene: 6. DNA of the CDR3: TGTGCCAGCAGCTTACTGACAGGGATGTACACTGAAGCTTTCTTT. This translates into CASSLLTGMYTEAFF.

The genes are TRBV3-1 (or the pseudogene TRBV3-2) and TRBJ2-1; TRBD2 is a possible D gene (6 bases). The germline gives CDR1 LGHDT, CDR2 YNNKEL (reference sequence). The CDR3 is 16 residues long. Trimming left V 0 bases short and J 7 bases short, with 16 bases between. DNA for the CDR3: TGTGCCAGCAGCCAAGAAGGCGGGACTTTTCGTAATGAGCAGTTCTTC. It translates to CASSQEGGTFRNEQFF.

This clone has only one observation. V usage is TRBV5-1 and J usage is TRBJ2-1; TRBD1 aligns across 9 bases. The ends lost 4 bases at V and 8 bases at J; junction bases unmatched: 7. Germline V CDR1 and CDR2: SGHRS, YFSETQ. The CDR3 is 14 amino acids. The CDR3 spells CASSTHRGRDEQFF. CDR3 sequence (DNA): TGCGCCAGCAGCACCCACAGGGGGCGGGATGAGCAGTTCTTC.

The CDR3 here is CASSRRSSEAFF. In DNA form, the CDR3 reads TGTGCCAGCAGCCGCCGGTCGTCTGAAGCTTTCTTT. This chain connects TRBV7-8 to TRBJ1-1; D is unresolved. CDR1 and CDR2 (germline): SGHVS, FQNEAQ. The CDR3 spans 12 residues. V lost 5 bases to trimming and J lost 6 bases, with 10 bases between them. Full variable domain (outside the CDR3, taken from reference TRBV7-8 and TRBJ1-1): GAGVSQSPRYKVAKRGQDVALRCDPISGHVSLFWYQQALGQGPEFLTYFQNEAQLDKSGLPSDRFFAERPEGSVSTLKIQRTQQEDSAVYLCASSRRSSEAFFGQGTRLTVV.

V is TRBV6-5 and J is TRBJ1-4; weak D call: TRBD1 (5 bases). CDR1 and CDR2 from the germline V gene are MNHEY and SVGAGI. The CDR3 consists of 14 residues. The V gene lost 4 bases and the J gene lost 7 bases, with 13 bases spanning the gap. This CDR3 is CASSFSGRAEKLFF. CDR3 nucleotides: TGTGCCAGCAGTTTTTCGGGCAGGGCTGAAAAACTGTTTTTT.